What follows is one T cell receptor beta chain and its context. This record belongs to a study of T cell changes during pregnancy in multiple sclerosis. V lost 5 bases to trimming and J lost 8 bases, with 26 bases between them. The CDR3 sequence is 17 residues long. CDR1 is LNHDA and CDR2 is SQIVND in the germline V gene (reference sequence). Repertoires were generated with immunoSEQ multiplex PCR, while TCRdb's copy carries only in-frame clones and drops some. The data hold 70,000 to 95,000 clones, with 93% observed a single time. The origin of this receptor is a female donor with multiple sclerosis, enrolled in a pregnancy study. The sequenced sample was peripheral blood, obtained in the second trimester of pregnancy. The rearrangement uses TRBV19 and TRBJ2-3; tentative D call: TRBD2 (5 bases). The CDR3 nucleotides read TGTGCCAGTAGTTTCCCCCCCCGTCCGGGGTCCGATCGTACGCAGTATTTT. The encoded protein is CASSFPPRPGSDRTQYF.